This record looks at one T cell receptor (beta chain) sequence and its context. These data originate in a study of blood T cell repertoires in COVID-19. About the research overall: Sites across the United States, Italy and Spain contributed samples from acute and convalescent COVID-19. Nucleic acid was either cDNA or gDNA, and it came from T cells, B-cell-depleted T cells, or PBMCs.

Authors' analysis steps: Reference gene primer amplification yielded estimated nucleated cell counts. TCRdb keeps only in-frame clones here, not all; method: immunoSEQ multiplex PCR. The D gene and trimming were derived from the DNA, and the V and J assignments and clone size from that table. The data contain some 170,000 clones, around 80% of them singletons. This sequence was found in a woman in her sixties or seventies with acute or convalescent COVID-19. Sequencing was performed on peripheral blood.

CDR3 nucleotide sequence: TGTGCCAGCAGCTCGGGACAGGGGGCGCCCACCGGGGAGCTGTTTTTT. Translation gives CASSSGQGAPTGELFF. The chain combines TRBV7-9 with TRBJ2-2; 12 nucleotides match TRBD1. Germline trimming cut 4 bases from V and 4 bases from J; bases unmatched to any gene: 4. CDR1 and CDR2 (germline): SEHNR, FQNEAQ (reference sequence). There are 16 residues in the CDR3. Full variable domain (missing parts from reference TRBV7-9 and TRBJ2-2): DTGVSQNPRHKITKRGQNVTFRCDPISEHNRLYWYRQTLGQGPEFLTYFQNEAQLEKSRLLSDRFSAERPKGSFSTLEIQRTEQGDSAMYLCASSSGQGAPTGELFFGEGSRLTVL.